A single sample is the source of the 20 T cell receptor beta chains below, sequenced in a study of CD8 T cells in Susac syndrome. Random hexamers were used to reverse transcribe about 0.45 to 1 ug of RNA. TCRdb re-called the immunoSEQ multiplex PCR reads through MiXCR, storing one row per CDR3 protein. The repertoire consists of fewer than 85,000 distinct CDR3 sequences, with approximately 94% occurring once and the leading ten covering about 0.5%. The specimen sequenced was CD8+ T cells from PBMCs. The source is a human donor with Susac syndrome.

DNA of the CDR3: TGTGCCAGCAGCCCGCGGGACAGAGACGAGCAGTACTTC. Translation: CASSPRDRDEQYF. The chain employs TRBV11-2 and TRBJ2-7; a possible D gene is TRBD1 (7 bases). Trimming left V 5 bases short and J 5 bases short, with 13 bases between. Germline CDR1 is SGHAT and CDR2 is FQNNGV. This CDR3 is 13 amino acids long.

In its sample, this clonotype was seen once. The chain's CDR3 is CASSLRTELRNYGYTF. The CDR3 bases are TGTGCCAGCAGCCTCCGGACAGAATTAAGGAACTATGGCTACACCTTC. The genes are TRBV7-8 and TRBJ1-2; weak D call: TRBD1 (6 bases). V was pared by 5 bases and J by 2 bases, with 18 bases between. Germline-derived CDR1 and CDR2 are SGHVS and FQNEAQ. The CDR3 is 16 residues long. The full variable domain, rest sourced from reference TRBV7-8 and TRBJ1-2, is GAGVSQSPRYKVAKRGQDVALRCDPISGHVSLFWYQQALGQGPEFLTYFQNEAQLDKSGLPSDRFFAERPEGSVSTLKIQRTQQEDSAVYLCASSLRTELRNYGYTFGSGTRLTVV.

The J gene is TRBJ2-4, the V gene TRBV19; D may be TRBD2 (5 bases). The V and J ends lost 2 bases and 3 bases respectively, with 11 bases between them. The CDR3 runs 15 residues. Germline V gives CDR1 LNHDA, CDR2 SQIVND (reference sequence). The CDR3 reads CASSISGFGKNIQYF. In DNA form, the CDR3 reads TGTGCCAGTAGTATATCGGGGTTCGGCAAAAACATTCAGTACTTC.

V and J are TRBV7-2 and TRBJ2-7, with D possibly matching TRBD2 (7 bases). Germline-derived CDR1 and CDR2 are SGHTA and FQGNSA. The CDR3 totals 15 residues. The V end was cut by 5 bases, the J end by 2 bases, with 16 bases between. CDR3 protein: CASSPLGGAAYEQYF. The CDR3, as DNA: TGTGCCAGCAGCCCCCTTGGGGGGGCGGCCTACGAGCAGTACTTC.

About this clonotype: One end of the junction fails to match germline, which may point to a read error. V is TRBV7-7 and J is TRBJ2-1; 7 bases match TRBD2. Germline CDR1 is SSHAT and CDR2 is FNYEAQ (reference sequence). CDR3 length equals 13 residues. DNA for the CDR3: TGTGCTAGCAGCTCCCGGGGGGACAATGAGCAGTTCTTC. Translating it yields CASSSRGDNEQFF.

The chain has TRBV7-8 and TRBJ2-5; the D gene is possibly TRBD1 (6 bases). The CDR3 extends over 14 amino acids. The germline V gene has CDR1 SGHVS and CDR2 FQNEAQ. V was pared by 4 bases and J by 3 bases, with 12 bases between. The CDR3 DNA reads as TGTGCCAGCAGCTCCAGACAGGAGAAAGAGACCCAGTACTTC. This translates into CASSSRQEKETQYF.

V and J are TRBV3-1 and TRBJ2-2, with 7 bases lining up with TRBD2. Looked up from germline, CDR1 is LGHDT and CDR2 is YNNKEL (reference sequence). V lost 3 bases to trimming and J lost 2 bases; unmatched junction nucleotides: 6. The CDR3 totals 16 residues. The CDR3 region is CASSHPAGLNTGELFF. The CDR3 DNA follows: TGTGCCAGCAGCCATCCAGCGGGGCTCAACACCGGGGAGCTGTTTTTT.

The CDR3 is CASIRTPPHRGYNEQFF. The CDR3 DNA is TGTGCCAGCATCCGGACGCCCCCACACAGGGGGTACAATGAGCAGTTCTTC. The genes are TRBV27 and TRBJ2-1, with 8 bases aligning to TRBD1. Germline-derived CDR1 and CDR2 are MNHEY and SMNVEV (reference sequence). CDR3 length: 17 amino acids. J gave up 4 bases and V 7 bases, and 15 bases lay outside the gene matches.

This clonotype was counted a single time. The chain links TRBV7-9 to TRBJ1-6; D remains ambiguous. Trimming shortened V by 1 base and J by 7 bases, and 11 bases separated the two germline ends. The germline V gene encodes CDR1 SEHNR and CDR2 FQNEAQ (reference sequence). This CDR3 has 15 amino acids. CDR3 amino acids: CASSLDPGLNSPLHF. The CDR3 DNA follows: TGTGCCAGCAGCTTAGACCCCGGGCTCAATTCACCCCTCCACTTT.

The genes are TRBV4-1 and TRBJ1-2, with D uncertain. The V and J ends lost 8 bases and 5 bases respectively, with 12 bases between them. Germline V CDR1 and CDR2: MGHRA, YSYEKL. The CDR3 loop spans 12 amino acids. The CDR3 loop is CASASTQYGYTF. The CDR3 DNA reads TGCGCCAGCGCCAGTACTCAGTATGGCTACACCTTC.

This sequence joins TRBV20-1 and TRBJ2-1, with no clear D. The CDR3 extends over 15 amino acids. Germline lookup yields CDR1 DFQATT and CDR2 SNEGSKA (reference sequence). V was trimmed by 5 bases and J by 10 bases, leaving 24 bases between them. The CDR3 loop is CSARPLFAVVGEQFF. The CDR3, as DNA: TGCAGTGCTCGCCCCCTCTTCGCGGTCGTTGGAGAGCAGTTCTTC.

This chain joins TRBV9 and TRBJ2-5, with TRBD2 as a possible D gene (6 bases). Trimming stripped 3 bases from V and 5 bases from J, with 14 bases between. The CDR3 consists of 14 residues. Per germline, CDR1 SGDLS and CDR2 YYNGEE. CDR3 nucleotide sequence: TGTGCCAGCAGCGAACCCACGGGGAGGGAGACCCAGTACTTC. Residues: CASSEPTGRETQYF.

This clonotype was observed a single time. The chain couples TRBV4-1 to TRBJ1-1; tentative D call: TRBD1 (6 bases). Trimming left V 0 bases short and J 1 base short, with 12 bases between. From germline, CDR1 is MGHRA and CDR2 YSYEKL. CDR3 length equals 16 residues. The CDR3: CASSQERQVSNTEAFF. As DNA, the CDR3 is TGCGCCAGCAGCCAAGAACGACAGGTATCGAACACTGAAGCTTTCTTT.

This sequence joins TRBV6-1 and TRBJ2-1, with D hard to call. Germline V lookup: CDR1 MNHNS, CDR2 SASEGT. The CDR3 is 10 amino acids. Trimming removed 7 bases at V and 7 bases at J, with 5 bases between. The CDR3 loop is CASIANEQFF. DNA for the CDR3: TGTGCCAGCATAGCAAATGAGCAGTTCTTC.

This chain uses TRBV20-1 with TRBJ2-7, with a weak D call TRBD1 (6 bases). With 0 bases removed from V and 4 bases from J, the gap between germline ends came to 10 bases. The CDR3 sequence is 13 residues long. CDR1 is DFQATT and CDR2 is SNEGSKA in the germline V gene (reference sequence). The CDR3 is CSARDLDRYEQYF. In nucleotides, the CDR3 is TGCAGTGCTAGAGACCTCGACAGGTACGAGCAGTACTTC.

The chain couples TRBV30 to TRBJ1-1, with D possibly matching TRBD1 (6 bases). Germline CDR1 GTSNPN, CDR2 SVGIG (reference sequence). The CDR3 loop spans 15 amino acids. V lost 1 base and J 0 bases, leaving 12 bases between the germline ends. The CDR3 nucleotides are TGTGCCTGGAGTGCGGCCAGGGGTATGAACACTGAAGCTTTCTTT. Translating it yields CAWSAARGMNTEAFF.

This clonotype was observed once. The genes are TRBV12-5 and TRBJ2-7, with D unresolved. The CDR3 totals 12 residues. Trimming removed 6 bases at V and 5 bases at J, with 11 bases between. CDR1 LGHNT and CDR2 FRNRAP come from the germline V gene. CDR3 in amino acids: CASGLRADEQYF. For the CDR3, the DNA is TGTGCTAGTGGCCTCCGGGCAGACGAGCAGTACTTC.

The CDR3 here is CATSDNNREPDTQYF. The CDR3 coding sequence is TGTGCCACCAGTGATAACAACAGGGAGCCAGATACGCAGTATTTT. V is TRBV24-1 and J is TRBJ2-3, with D perhaps matching TRBD1 (6 bases). The CDR3 loop spans 15 amino acids. The V end was cut by 3 bases, the J end by 4 bases, with 13 bases between. From germline, CDR1 is KGHDR and CDR2 SFDVKD.

The CDR3 spells CASSPGRGQQTQYF. DNA of the CDR3: TGTGCCAGCAGTCCTGGGAGGGGACAGCAAACGCAGTATTTT. The chain employs TRBV28 and TRBJ2-3; D is possibly TRBD1 or TRBD2 (7 bases each). The CDR3 has 14 amino acids. Deletions cut 5 bases from V and 9 bases from J, with 18 bases between. Germline CDR1 and CDR2: MDHEN and SYDVKM.

The chain carries TRBV14 and TRBJ1-2, with 7 bases aligning to TRBD1. Germline assignment: CDR1 SGHDN and CDR2 FVKESK. The CDR3 covers 15 residues. V lost 1 base, J lost 6 bases, and 8 bases stayed unmatched. The CDR3 spells CASSQVSTGEDGYTF. CDR3 in DNA: TGTGCCAGCAGCCAAGTTTCTACAGGGGAGGATGGCTACACCTTC.